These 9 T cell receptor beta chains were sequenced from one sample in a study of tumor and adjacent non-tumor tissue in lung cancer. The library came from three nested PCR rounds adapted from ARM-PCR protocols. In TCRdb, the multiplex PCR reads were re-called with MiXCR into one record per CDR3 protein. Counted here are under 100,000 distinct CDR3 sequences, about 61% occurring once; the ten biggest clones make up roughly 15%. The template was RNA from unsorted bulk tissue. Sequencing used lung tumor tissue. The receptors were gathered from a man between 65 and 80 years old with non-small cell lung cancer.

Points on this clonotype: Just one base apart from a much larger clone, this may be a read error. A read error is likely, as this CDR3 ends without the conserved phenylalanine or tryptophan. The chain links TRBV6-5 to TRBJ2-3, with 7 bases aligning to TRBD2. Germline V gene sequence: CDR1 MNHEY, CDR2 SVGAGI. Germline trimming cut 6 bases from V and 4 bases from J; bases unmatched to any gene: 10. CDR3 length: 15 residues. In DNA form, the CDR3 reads TGTGCCAGCAGAATTCTGGCGGGAGCGTCAGATACGCAGTATCTT. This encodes CASRILAGASDTQYL.

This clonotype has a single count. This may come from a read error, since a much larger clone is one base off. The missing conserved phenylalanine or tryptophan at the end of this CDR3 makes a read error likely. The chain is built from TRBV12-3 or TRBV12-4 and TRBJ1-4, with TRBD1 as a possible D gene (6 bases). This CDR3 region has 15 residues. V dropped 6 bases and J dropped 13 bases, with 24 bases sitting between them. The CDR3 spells CASSRSQGSARRLFL. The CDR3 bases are TGTGCCAGCAGCCGCTCTCAGGGGTCAGCGAGAAGACTGTTTTTG.

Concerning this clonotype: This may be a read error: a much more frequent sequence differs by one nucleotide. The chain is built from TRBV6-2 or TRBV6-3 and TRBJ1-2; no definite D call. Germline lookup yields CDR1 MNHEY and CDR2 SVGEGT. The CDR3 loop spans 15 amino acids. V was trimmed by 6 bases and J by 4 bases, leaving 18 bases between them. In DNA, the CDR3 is TGTGCCAGCAGGCCCAGAGGGTCTTCCGGCTATGGCTACACCTTC. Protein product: CASRPRGSSGYGYTF.

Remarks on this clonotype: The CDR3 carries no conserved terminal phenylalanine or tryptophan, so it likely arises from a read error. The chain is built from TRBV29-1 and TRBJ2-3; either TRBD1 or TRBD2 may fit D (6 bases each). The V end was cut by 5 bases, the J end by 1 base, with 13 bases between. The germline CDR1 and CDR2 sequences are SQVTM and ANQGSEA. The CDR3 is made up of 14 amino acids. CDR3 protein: CSVNPRGRTDTQYI. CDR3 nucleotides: TGCAGCGTTAACCCACGGGGGCGCACAGATACGCAGTATATT.

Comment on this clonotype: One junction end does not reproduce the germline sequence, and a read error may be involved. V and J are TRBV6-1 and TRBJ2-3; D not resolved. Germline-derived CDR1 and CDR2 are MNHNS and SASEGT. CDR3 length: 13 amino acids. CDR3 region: CTSRDLSTDAQYF. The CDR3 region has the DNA TGTACCAGCAGAGACTTATCCACAGATGCGCAGTATTTT.

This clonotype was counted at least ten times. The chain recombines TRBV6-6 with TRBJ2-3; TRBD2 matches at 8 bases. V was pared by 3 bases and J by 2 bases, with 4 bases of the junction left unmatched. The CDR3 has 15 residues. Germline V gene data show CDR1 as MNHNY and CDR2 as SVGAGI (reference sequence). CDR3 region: CASSYSGTNTDTQYF. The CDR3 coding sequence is TGTGCCAGCAGTTATAGCGGGACCAACACAGATACGCAGTATTTT.

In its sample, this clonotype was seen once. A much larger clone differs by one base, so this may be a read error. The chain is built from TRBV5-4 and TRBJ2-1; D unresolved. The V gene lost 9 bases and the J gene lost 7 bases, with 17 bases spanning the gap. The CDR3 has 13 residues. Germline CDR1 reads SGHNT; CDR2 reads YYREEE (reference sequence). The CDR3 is CAIPRVGDNEQFF. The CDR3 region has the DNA TGTGCCATCCCTAGAGTTGGGGATAATGAGCAGTTCTTC.

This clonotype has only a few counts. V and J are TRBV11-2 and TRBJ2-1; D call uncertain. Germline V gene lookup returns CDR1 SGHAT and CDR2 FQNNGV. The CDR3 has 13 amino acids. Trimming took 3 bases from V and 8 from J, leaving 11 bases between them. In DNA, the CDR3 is TGTGCCAGCAGCTTGTCTAGTCTGGATGAGCAGTTCTTC. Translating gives CASSLSSLDEQFF.

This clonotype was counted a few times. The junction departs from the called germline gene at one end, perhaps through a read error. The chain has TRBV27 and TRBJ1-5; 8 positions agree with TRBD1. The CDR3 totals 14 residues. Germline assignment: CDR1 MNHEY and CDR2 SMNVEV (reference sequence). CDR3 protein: CASSLSQGGQPQHF. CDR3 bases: TGTGCTAGCAGTTTATCACAGGGGGGTCAGCCCCAGCATTTT.